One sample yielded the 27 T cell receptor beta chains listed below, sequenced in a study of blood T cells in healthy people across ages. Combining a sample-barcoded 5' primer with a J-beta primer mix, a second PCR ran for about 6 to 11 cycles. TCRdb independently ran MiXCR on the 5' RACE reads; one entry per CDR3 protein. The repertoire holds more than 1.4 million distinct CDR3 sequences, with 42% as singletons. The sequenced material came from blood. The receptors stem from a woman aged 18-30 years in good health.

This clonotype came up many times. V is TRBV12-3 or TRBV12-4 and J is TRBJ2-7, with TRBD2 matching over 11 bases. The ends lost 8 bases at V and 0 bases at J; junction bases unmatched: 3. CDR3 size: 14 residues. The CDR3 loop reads CASRLAGSSYEQYF. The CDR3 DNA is TGTGCCAGCCGACTAGCGGGGAGCTCCTACGAGCAGTACTTC.

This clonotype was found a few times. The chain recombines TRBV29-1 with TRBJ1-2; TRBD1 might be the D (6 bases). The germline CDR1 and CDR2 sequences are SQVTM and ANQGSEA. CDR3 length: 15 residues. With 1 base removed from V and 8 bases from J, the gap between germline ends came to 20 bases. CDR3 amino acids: CSVEGSEKGGRGYTF. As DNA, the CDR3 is TGCAGCGTTGAAGGTTCCGAAAAAGGGGGACGAGGCTACACCTTC.

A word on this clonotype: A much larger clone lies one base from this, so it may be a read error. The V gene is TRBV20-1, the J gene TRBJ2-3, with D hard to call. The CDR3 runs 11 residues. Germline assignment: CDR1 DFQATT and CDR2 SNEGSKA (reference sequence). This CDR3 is CIARVADTQYF. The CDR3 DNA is TGCATTGCTAGAGTGGCAGATACGCAGTATTTT.

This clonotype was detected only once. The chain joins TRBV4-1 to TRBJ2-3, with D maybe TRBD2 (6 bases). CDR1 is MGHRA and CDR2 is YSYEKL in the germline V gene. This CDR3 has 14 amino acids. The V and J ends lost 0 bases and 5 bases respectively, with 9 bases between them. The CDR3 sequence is CASSQDRAGDTQYF. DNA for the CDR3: TGCGCCAGCAGCCAAGATAGAGCGGGAGATACGCAGTATTTT.

The CDR3 sequence is CASSYSAAGGTYEQYF. DNA for the CDR3: TGTGCCAGCAGTTACTCTGCTGCGGGGGGTACCTACGAGCAGTACTTC. This chain connects TRBV6-5 to TRBJ2-7; 8 bases map to TRBD2. Germline V lookup: CDR1 MNHEY, CDR2 SVGAGI. The CDR3 is made up of 16 amino acids. J was trimmed by 2 bases and V by 0 bases; bases with no gene match: 6.

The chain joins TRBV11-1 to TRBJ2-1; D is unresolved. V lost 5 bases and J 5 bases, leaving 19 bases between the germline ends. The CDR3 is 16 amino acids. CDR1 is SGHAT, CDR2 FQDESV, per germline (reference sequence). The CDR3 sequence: CASSRPRTDTNNEQFF. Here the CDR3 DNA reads TGTGCCAGCAGCCGACCCCGGACGGATACTAACAATGAGCAGTTCTTC. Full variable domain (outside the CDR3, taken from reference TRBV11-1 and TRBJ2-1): EAEVAQSPRYKITEKSQAVAFWCDPISGHATLYWYRQILGQGPELLVQFQDESVVDDSQLPKDRFSAERLKGVDSTLKIQPAELGDSAMYLCASSRPRTDTNNEQFFGPGTRLTVL.

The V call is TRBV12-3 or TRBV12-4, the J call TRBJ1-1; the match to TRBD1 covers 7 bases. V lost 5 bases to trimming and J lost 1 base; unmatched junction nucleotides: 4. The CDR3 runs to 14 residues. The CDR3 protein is CASSRDRQNTEAFF. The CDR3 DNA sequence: TGTGCCAGCAGTCGGGACAGACAGAACACTGAAGCTTTCTTT.

Here the CDR3 DNA reads TGCAGCGCGGGAGGGCAGGGGGTTAATGAGCAGTACTTC. It yields the protein CSAGGQGVNEQYF. The rearrangement uses TRBV29-1 and TRBJ2-7, with TRBD2 as a possible D gene (8 bases). Germline CDR1 reads SQVTM; CDR2 reads ANQGSEA. Trimming shortened V by 7 bases and J by 7 bases, and 20 bases separated the two germline ends. The CDR3 contains 13 residues.

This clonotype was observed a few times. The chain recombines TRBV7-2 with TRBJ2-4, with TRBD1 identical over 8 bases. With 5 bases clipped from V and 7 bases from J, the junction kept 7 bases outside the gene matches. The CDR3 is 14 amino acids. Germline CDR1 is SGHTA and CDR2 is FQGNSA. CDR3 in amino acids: CASSPDRGGNIQYF. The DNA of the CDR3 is TGTGCCAGCAGCCCCGACAGGGGTGGTAACATTCAGTACTTC.

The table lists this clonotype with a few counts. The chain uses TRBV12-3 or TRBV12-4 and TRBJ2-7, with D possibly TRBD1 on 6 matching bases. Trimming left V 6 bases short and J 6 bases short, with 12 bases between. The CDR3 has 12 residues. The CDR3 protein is CASRLTGLEQYF. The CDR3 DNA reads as TGTGCCAGCAGACTCACAGGGCTCGAGCAGTACTTC.

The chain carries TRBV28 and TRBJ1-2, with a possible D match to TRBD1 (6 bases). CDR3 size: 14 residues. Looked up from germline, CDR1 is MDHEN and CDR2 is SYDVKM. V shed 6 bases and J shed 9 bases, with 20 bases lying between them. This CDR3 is CASREGGPGPRYTF. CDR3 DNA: TGTGCCAGCAGGGAAGGGGGGCCCGGGCCCCGCTACACCTTC.

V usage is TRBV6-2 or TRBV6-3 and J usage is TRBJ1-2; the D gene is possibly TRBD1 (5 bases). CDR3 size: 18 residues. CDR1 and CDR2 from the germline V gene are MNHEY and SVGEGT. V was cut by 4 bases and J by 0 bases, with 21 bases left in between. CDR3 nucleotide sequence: TGTGCCAGCAGTTGTGGGGTGCCGGGACGGACGCCTAACTATGGCTACACCTTC. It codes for CASSCGVPGRTPNYGYTF.

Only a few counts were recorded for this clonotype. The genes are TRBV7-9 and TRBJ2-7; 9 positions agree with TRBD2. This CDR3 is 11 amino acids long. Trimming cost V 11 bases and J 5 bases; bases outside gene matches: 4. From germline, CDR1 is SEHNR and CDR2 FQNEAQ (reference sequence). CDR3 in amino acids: CAGGTSHEQYF. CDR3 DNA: TGTGCCGGGGGGACTAGCCACGAGCAGTACTTC.

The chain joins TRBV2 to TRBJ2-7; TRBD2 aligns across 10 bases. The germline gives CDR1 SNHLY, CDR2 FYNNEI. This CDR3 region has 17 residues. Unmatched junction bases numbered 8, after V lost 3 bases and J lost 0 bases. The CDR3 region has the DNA TGTGCCAGCAGTGATCCTAGCGGGAGCGCGAGCTCCTACGAGCAGTACTTC. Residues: CASSDPSGSASSYEQYF.

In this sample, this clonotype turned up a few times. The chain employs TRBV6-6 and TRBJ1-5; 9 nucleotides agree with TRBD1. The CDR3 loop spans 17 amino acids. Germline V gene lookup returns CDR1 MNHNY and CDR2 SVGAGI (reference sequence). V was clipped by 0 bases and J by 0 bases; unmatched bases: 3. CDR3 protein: CASSYSWTGDSNQPQHF. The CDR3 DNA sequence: TGTGCCAGCAGTTACTCGTGGACAGGGGATAGCAATCAGCCCCAGCATTTT.

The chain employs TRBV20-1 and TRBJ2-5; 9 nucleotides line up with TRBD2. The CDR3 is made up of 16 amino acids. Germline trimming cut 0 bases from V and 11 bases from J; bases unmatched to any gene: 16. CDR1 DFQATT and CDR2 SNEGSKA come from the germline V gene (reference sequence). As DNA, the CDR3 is TGCAGTGCTAGAGATGTAGCGGGAGTTTCCTACAATGAGCAGTACTTC. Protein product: CSARDVAGVSYNEQYF.

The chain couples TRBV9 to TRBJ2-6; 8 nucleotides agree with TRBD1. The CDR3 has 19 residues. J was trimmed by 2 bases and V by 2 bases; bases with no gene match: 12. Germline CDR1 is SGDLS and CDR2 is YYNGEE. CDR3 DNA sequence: TGTGCCAGCAGCGTGAGTAGGGACAGGAATATACCTGGGGCCAACGTCCTGACTTTC. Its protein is CASSVSRDRNIPGANVLTF.

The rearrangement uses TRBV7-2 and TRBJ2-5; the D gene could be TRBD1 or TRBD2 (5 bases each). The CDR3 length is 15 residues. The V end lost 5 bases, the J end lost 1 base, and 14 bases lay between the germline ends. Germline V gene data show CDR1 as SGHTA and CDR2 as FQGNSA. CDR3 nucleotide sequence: TGTGCCAGCAGCCAGGGCTATGGAGGCCAAGAGACCCAGTACTTC. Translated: CASSQGYGGQETQYF.

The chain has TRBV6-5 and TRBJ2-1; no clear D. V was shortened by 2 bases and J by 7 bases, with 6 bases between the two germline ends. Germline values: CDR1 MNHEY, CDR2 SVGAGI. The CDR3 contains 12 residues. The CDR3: CASSYGENEQFF. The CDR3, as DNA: TGTGCCAGCAGTTACGGCGAGAATGAGCAGTTCTTC.

CDR3 sequence: CASSDEGSTGRYEQYF. The CDR3 region has the DNA TGTGCCAGCAGTGACGAGGGGTCGACAGGGAGGTACGAGCAGTACTTC. The rearrangement joins TRBV6-1 to TRBJ2-7; maybe TRBD1 (7 bases). V was shortened by 3 bases and J by 4 bases, with 19 bases between the two germline ends. This CDR3 contains 16 residues. Germline loops: CDR1 MNHNS, CDR2 SASEGT.

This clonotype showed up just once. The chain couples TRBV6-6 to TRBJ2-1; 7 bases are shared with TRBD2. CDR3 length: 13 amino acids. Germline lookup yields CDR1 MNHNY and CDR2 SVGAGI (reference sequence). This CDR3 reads CAPGGGIYNEQFF. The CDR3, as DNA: TGTGCGCCCGGGGGAGGGATTTACAATGAGCAGTTCTTC.

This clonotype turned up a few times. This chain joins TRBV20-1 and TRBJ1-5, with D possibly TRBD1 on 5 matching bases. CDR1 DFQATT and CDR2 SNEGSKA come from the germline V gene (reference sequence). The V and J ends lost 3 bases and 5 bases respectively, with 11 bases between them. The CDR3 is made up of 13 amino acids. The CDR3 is CSARDGGYQPQHF. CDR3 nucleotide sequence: TGCAGTGCTAGGGACGGGGGTTATCAGCCCCAGCATTTT.

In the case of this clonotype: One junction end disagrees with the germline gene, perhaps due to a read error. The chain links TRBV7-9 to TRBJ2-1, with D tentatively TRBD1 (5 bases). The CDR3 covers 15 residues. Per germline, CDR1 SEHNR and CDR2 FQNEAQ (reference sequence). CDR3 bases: TGTGCCAGCAGCTTCGACACAGGCTCCTACAATGAGCAGTTATTC. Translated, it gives CASSFDTGSYNEQLF.

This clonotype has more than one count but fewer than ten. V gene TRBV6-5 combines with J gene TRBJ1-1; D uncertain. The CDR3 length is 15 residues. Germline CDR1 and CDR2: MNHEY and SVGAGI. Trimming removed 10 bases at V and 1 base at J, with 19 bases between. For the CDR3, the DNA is TGTGCCACTACAGTCACCTACCAAGCGAACACTGAAGCTTTCTTT. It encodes CATTVTYQANTEAFF.

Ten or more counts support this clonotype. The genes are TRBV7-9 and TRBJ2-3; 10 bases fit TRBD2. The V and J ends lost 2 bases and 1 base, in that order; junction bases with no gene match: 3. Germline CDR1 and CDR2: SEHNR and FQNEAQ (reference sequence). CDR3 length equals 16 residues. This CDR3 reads CASSLTGTSGTDTQYF. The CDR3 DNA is TGTGCCAGCAGCTTAACTGGGACTAGCGGCACAGATACGCAGTATTTT. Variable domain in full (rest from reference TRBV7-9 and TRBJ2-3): DTGVSQNPRHKITKRGQNVTFRCDPISEHNRLYWYRQTLGQGPEFLTYFQNEAQLEKSRLLSDRFSAERPKGSFSTLEIQRTEQGDSAMYLCASSLTGTSGTDTQYFGPGTRLTVL.

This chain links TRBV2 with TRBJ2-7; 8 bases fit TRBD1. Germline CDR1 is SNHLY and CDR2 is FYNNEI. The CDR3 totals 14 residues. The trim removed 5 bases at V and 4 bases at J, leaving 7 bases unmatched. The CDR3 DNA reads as TGTGCCAGCAGTCCGGACAGGGTACTTTACGAGCAGTACTTC. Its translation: CASSPDRVLYEQYF.

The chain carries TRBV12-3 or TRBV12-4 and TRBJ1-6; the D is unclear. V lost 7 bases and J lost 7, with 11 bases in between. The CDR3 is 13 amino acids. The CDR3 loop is CASKYSENSPLHF. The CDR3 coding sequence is TGTGCCAGCAAATACTCAGAAAATTCACCCCTCCACTTT.